This T cell receptor beta chain is from a study of T cell responses to AZD1222 COVID-19 vaccine. The wider study: Samples with a second dose at about 4 or about 12 weeks were pooled together.

The CDR3 is made up of 16 amino acids. The germline V gene encodes CDR1 ENHRY and CDR2 SYGVKD. The V gene lost 2 bases and the J gene lost 7 bases, with 15 bases spanning the gap. A word on this clone: Antigen specificity is unknown.

The table came from immunoSEQ multiplex PCR; TCRdb's copy has only in-frame clones and leaves some out. Among roughly 160,000 clones listed, about 93% were seen once. General study points: Nearly half of spike-specific TCRs reportedly target unmutated variant regions.

This receptor was obtained from an adult in good health. The chain combines TRBV10-3 with TRBJ1-6; no clear D gene. Sequenced here: peripheral blood, sampled on day 0 of AZD1222 vaccination. CDR3 sequence reads: CAISEGLLGVNSPLHF. The CDR3 coding sequence is TGTGCCATCAGTGAGGGACTCTTGGGCGTCAATTCACCCCTCCACTTT.